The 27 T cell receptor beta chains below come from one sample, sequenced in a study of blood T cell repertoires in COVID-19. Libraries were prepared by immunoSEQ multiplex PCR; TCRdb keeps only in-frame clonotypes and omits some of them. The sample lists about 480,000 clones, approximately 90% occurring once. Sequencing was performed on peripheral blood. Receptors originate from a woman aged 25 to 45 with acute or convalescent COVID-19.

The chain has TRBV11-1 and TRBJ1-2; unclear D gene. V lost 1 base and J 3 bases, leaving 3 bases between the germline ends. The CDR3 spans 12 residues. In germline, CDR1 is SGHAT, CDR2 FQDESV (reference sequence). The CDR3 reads CASSLGDYGYTF. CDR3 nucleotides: TGTGCCAGCAGCTTAGGAGACTATGGCTACACCTTC.

As DNA, the CDR3 is TGTGCCAGCAGCCAGCCTTTAGGGGACACAGCGCGGGAGACCCAGTACTTC. This gives the protein CASSQPLGDTARETQYF. The chain uses TRBV4-2 and TRBJ2-5, with a tentative D call TRBD1 (6 bases). The length of the CDR3 is 17 residues. V lost 3 bases and J lost 5, with 22 bases in between. In germline, CDR1 is LGHNA, CDR2 YNFKEQ.

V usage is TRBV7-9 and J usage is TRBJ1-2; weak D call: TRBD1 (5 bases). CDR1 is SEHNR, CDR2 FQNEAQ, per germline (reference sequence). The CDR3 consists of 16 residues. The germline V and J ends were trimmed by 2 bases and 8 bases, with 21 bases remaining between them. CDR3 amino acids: CASSLSHLTGSSGYTF. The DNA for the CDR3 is TGTGCCAGCAGCTTATCACACCTAACAGGTTCTTCGGGCTACACCTTC.

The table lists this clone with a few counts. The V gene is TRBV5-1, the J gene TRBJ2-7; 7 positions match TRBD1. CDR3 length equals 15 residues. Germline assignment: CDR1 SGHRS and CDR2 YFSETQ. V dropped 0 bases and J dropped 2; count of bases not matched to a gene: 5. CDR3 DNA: TGCGCCAGCAGCTTGGACTTAGGGACAGCCTACGAGCAGTACTTC. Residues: CASSLDLGTAYEQYF.

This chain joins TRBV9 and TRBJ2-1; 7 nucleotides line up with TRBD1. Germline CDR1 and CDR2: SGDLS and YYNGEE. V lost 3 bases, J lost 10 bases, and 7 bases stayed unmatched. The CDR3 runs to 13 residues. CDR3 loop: CASSGEGQREQFF. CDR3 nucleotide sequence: TGTGCCAGCAGCGGAGAGGGACAGAGAGAGCAGTTCTTC.

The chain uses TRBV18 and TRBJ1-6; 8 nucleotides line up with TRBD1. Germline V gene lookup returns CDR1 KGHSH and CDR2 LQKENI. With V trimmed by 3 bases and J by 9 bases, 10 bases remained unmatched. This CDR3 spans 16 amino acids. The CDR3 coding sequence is TGTGCCAGCTCACCGGACAGGGTTGGACTTAGTTCACCCCTCCACTTT. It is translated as CASSPDRVGLSSPLHF. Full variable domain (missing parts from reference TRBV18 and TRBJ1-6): NAGVMQNPRHLVRRRGQEARLRCSPMKGHSHVYWYRQLPEEGLKFMVYLQKENIIDESGMPKERFSAEFPKEGPSILRIQQVVRGDSAAYFCASSPDRVGLSSPLHFGNGTRLTVT.

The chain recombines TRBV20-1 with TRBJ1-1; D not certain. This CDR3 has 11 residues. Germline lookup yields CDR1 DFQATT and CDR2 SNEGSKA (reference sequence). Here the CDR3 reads CIQPGATEAFF. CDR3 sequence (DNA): TGCATTCAACCAGGTGCCACTGAAGCTTTCTTT.

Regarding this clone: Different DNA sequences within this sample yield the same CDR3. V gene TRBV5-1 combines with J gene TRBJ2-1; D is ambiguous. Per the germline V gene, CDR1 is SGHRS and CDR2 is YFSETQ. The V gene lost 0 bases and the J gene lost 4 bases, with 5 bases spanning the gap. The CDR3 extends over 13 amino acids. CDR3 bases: TGCGCCAGCAGCTTGGGACTGTACAATGAGCAGTTCTTC. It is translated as CASSLGLYNEQFF.

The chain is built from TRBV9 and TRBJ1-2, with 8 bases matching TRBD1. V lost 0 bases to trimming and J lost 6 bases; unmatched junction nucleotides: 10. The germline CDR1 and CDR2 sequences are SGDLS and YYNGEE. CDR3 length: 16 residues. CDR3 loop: CASSVAHEDREHGYTF. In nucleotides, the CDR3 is TGTGCCAGCAGCGTAGCCCACGAGGACAGGGAACATGGCTACACCTTC.

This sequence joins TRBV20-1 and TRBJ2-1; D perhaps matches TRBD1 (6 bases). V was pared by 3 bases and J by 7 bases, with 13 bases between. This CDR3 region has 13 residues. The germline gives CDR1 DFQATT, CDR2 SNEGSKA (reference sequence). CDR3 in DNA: TGCAGTGCTAGTTCCTGGGGGCGGAATGAGCAGTTCTTC. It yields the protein CSASSWGRNEQFF.

The CDR3 protein is CASSDRQVTGELFF. In DNA form, the CDR3 reads TGTGCCAGCAGTGACAGACAGGTCACCGGGGAGCTGTTTTTT. The V call is TRBV25-1, the J call TRBJ2-2, with TRBD1 as a possible D gene (6 bases). The CDR3 loop spans 14 amino acids. The germline CDR1 and CDR2 sequences are MGHDK and SYGVNS. V lost 3 bases to trimming and J lost 4 bases, with 9 bases between them.

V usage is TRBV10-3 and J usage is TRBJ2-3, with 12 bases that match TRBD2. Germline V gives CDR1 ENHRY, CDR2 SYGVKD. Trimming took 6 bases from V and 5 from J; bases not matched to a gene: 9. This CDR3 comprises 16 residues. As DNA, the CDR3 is TGTGCCATCAGCCCTCAGACTAGCGGGGGAGGAGATACGCAGTATTTT. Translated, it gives CAISPQTSGGGDTQYF.

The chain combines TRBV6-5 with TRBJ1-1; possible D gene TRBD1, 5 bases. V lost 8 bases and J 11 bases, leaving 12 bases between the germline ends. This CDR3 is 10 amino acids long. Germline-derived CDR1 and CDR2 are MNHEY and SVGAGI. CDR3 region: CASRRGFAFF. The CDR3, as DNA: TGTGCCAGCCGGCGGGGGTTTGCTTTCTTT.

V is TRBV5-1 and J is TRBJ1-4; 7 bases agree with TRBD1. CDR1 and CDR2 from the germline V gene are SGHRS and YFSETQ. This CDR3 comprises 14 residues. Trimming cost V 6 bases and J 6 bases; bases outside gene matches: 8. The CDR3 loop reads CASNTGTAYEKLFF. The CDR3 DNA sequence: TGCGCCAGCAACACCGGGACAGCATATGAAAAACTGTTTTTT.

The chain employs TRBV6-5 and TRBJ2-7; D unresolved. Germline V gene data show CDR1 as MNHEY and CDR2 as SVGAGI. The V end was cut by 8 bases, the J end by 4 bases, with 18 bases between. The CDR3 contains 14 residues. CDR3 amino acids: CASDKSYNDYEQYF. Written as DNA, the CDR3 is TGTGCCAGCGATAAGAGTTATAATGATTACGAGCAGTACTTC.

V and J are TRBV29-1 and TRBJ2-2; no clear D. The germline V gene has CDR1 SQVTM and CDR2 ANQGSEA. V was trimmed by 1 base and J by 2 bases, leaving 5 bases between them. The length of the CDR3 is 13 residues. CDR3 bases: TGCAGCGTTGAAGGCGAAAACACCGGGGAGCTGTTTTTT. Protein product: CSVEGENTGELFF.

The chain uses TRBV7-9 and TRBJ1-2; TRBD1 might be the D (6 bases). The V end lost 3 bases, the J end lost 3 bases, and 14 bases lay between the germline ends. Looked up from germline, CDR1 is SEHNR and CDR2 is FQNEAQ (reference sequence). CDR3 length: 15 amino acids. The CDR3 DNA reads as TGTGCCAGCAGCTTCAACAGGGTAGACTACTATGGCTACACCTTC. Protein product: CASSFNRVDYYGYTF.

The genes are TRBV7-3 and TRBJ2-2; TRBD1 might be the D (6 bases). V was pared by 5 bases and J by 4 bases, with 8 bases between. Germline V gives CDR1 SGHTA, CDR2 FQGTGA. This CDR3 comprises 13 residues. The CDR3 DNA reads TGTGCCAGCAGCGCAGGGGTCACCGGGGAGCTGTTTTTT. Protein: CASSAGVTGELFF.

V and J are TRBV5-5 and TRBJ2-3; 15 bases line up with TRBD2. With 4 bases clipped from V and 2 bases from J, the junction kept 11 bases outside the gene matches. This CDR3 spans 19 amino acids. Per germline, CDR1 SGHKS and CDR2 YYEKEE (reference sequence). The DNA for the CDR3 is TGTGCCAGCAGCGCTGGACTAGCGGGGGGGGCGGCGACCACAGATACGCAGTATTTT. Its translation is CASSAGLAGGAATTDTQYF. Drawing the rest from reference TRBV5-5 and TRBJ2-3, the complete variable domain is DAGVTQSPTHLIKTRGQQVTLRCSPISGHKSVSWYQQVLGQGPQFIFQYYEKEERGRGNFPDRFSARQFPNYSSELNVNALLLGDSALYLCASSAGLAGGAATTDTQYFGPGTRLTVL.

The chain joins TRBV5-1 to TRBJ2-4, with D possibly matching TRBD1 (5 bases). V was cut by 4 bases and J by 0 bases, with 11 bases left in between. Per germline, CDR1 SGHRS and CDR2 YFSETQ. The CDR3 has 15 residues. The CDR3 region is CASSPPTVAKNIQYF. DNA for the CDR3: TGCGCCAGCAGCCCACCGACAGTAGCCAAAAACATTCAGTACTTC.

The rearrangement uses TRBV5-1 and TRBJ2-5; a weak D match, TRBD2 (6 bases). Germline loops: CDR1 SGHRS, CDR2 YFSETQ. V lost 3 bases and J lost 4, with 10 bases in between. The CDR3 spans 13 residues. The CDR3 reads CASSSQEGETQYF. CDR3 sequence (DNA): TGCGCCAGCAGCTCTCAGGAGGGAGAGACCCAGTACTTC.

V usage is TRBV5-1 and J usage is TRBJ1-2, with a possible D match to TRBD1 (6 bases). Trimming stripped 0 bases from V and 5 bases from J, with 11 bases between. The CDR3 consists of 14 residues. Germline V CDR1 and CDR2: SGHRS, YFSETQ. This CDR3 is CASSLDRAGYGYTF. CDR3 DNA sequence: TGCGCCAGCAGCTTGGACAGGGCAGGGTATGGCTACACCTTC.

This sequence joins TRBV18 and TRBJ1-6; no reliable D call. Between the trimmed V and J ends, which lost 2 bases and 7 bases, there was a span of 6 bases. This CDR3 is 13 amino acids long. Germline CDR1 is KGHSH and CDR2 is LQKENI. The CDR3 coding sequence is TGTGCCAGCTCACCAACAACAAATTCACCCCTCCACTTT. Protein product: CASSPTTNSPLHF.

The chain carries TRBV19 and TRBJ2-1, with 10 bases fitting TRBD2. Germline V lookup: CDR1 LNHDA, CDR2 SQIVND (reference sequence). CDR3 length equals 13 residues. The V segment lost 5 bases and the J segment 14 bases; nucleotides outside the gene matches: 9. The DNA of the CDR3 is TGTGCCAGTAGTTTCCAGAGCGGGGGGGCCGAGTTCTTC. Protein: CASSFQSGGAEFF.

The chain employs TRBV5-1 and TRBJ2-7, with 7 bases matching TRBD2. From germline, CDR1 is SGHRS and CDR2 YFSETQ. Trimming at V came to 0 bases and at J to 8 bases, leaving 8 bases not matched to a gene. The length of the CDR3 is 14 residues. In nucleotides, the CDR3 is TGCGCCAGCAGCTTGGTTGGGGGAGGGGTTCAGCAGTACTTC. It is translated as CASSLVGGGVQQYF.

In nucleotides, the CDR3 is TGTGCCAGCAGCCAAGGGAGGGGACTAGATGAGCAGTTCTTC. This gives the protein CASSQGRGLDEQFF. The chain couples TRBV3-1 (or the pseudogene TRBV3-2) to TRBJ2-1; 8 nucleotides align to TRBD2. With V trimmed by 1 base and J by 8 bases, 4 bases remained unmatched. Germline V gene data show CDR1 as LGHDT and CDR2 as YNNKEL (reference sequence). The CDR3 spans 14 residues.

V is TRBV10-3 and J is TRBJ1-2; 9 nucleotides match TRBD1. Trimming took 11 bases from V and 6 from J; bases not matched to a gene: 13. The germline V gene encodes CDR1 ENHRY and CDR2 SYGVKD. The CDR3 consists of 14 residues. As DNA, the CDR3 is TGTGCCGTCAAAAAAGCCGGGACAGGGAATGGCTACACCTTC. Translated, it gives CAVKKAGTGNGYTF.